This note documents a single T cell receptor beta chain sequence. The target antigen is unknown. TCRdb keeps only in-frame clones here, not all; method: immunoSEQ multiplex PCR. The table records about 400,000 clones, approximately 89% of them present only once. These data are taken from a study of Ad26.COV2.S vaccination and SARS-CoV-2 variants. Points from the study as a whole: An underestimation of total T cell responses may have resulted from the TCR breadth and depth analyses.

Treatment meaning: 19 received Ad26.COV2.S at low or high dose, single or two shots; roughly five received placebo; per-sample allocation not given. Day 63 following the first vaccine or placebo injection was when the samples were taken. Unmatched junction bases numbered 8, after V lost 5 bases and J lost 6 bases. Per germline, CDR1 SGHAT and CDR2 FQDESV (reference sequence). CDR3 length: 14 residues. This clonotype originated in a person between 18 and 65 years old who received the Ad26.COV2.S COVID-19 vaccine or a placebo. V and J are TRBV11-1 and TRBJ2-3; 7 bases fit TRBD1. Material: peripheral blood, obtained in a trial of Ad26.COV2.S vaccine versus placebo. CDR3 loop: CASSPPTGRDTQYF. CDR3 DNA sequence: TGTGCCAGCAGCCCCCCGACAGGGCGGGATACGCAGTATTTT.